The 3 T cell receptor beta chains given below trace back to one sample, sequenced in a study of blood T cell repertoires in COVID-19. Clones were sequenced by immunoSEQ multiplex PCR, and TCRdb holds only the in-frame ones, with some missing. The sample consists of around 200,000 clones, around 80% of them appearing once. Sequenced sample: peripheral blood. Source of these receptors: a woman between 25 and 40 years old with COVID-19, enrolled during active disease.

The chain carries TRBV11-1 and TRBJ2-5; possibly TRBD1 for D (5 bases). Germline V gives CDR1 SGHAT, CDR2 FQDESV (reference sequence). CDR3 length equals 13 residues. V lost 5 bases and J lost 5, with 12 bases in between. CDR3 DNA sequence: TGTGCCAGCAGCACCCAGGGCCTCGAGACCCAGTACTTC. This translates into CASSTQGLETQYF. The entire variable domain, with the rest obtained from reference TRBV11-1 and TRBJ2-5, is as follows: EAEVAQSPRYKITEKSQAVAFWCDPISGHATLYWYRQILGQGPELLVQFQDESVVDDSQLPKDRFSAERLKGVDSTLKIQPAELGDSAMYLCASSTQGLETQYFGPGTRLLVL.

The genes are TRBV20-1 and TRBJ1-1; 9 bases agree with TRBD1. This CDR3 spans 12 amino acids. CDR1 is DFQATT and CDR2 is SNEGSKA in the germline V gene (reference sequence). The V segment lost 6 bases and the J segment 5 bases; nucleotides outside the gene matches: 4. For the CDR3, the DNA is TGCAGTGCGAGTGACAGGGGGACTGAAGCTTTCTTT. This gives the protein CSASDRGTEAFF.

J is TRBJ1-4 and V is TRBV6-5, with TRBD1 identical over 7 bases. The CDR3 contains 15 residues. CDR1 is MNHEY, CDR2 SVGAGI, per germline. Germline trimming cut 6 bases from V and 5 bases from J; bases unmatched to any gene: 9. The CDR3 reads CASRPWTGRNEKLFF. The CDR3 DNA follows: TGTGCCAGCAGGCCCTGGACAGGACGAAATGAAAAACTGTTTTTT.